This TCR beta chain was sequenced in a study of T cells after yellow fever vaccination. Whole-study results and caveats: It was a weaker secondary response, yet one that peaked faster, at day 5 versus 15.

Trimming removed 1 base at V and 8 bases at J, with 17 bases between. Germline CDR1 SGHTA, CDR2 FQGNSA. There are 15 residues in the CDR3. This clonotype was recorded many times. Antigen specificity is unknown. Generation of TCR cDNA used 5'RACE template switching (which added a universal primer site and UMIs). TCRdb independently ran MiXCR on the 5' RACE reads; one entry per CDR3 protein. The sample yields 150,000 to 200,000 distinct CDR3 sequences, more than 9.5% seen once. The J gene is TRBJ1-2, the V gene TRBV7-2; D is perhaps TRBD1 (6 bases). This sample comprised CD8+ T cells sorted from PBMCs, obtained 15 days after the yellow fever booster vaccination. The sequence derives from a man aged 18 to 35 who received the YFV17D yellow fever vaccine. Written as DNA, the CDR3 is TGTGCCAGCAGCTTAGTTCCGACAGGAGAGATGGGCTACACCTTC. This codes for CASSLVPTGEMGYTF. Filled out from reference TRBV7-2 and TRBJ1-2, the complete variable domain reads GAGVSQSPSNKVTEKGKDVELRCDPISGHTALYWYRQSLGQGLEFLIYFQGNSAPDKSGLPSDRFSAERTGGSVSTLTIQRTQQEDSAVYLCASSLVPTGEMGYTFGSGTRLTVV.